This T cell receptor beta chain was sequenced in a study of shared clonotypes between healthy human individuals. Study at large: CD4 naive cells filled three plates per donor, CD4 memory three, CD8 naive two and CD8 memory one.

Only in-frame clones appear in the TCRdb table, and some are missing; sequencing was by immunoSEQ multiplex PCR. The data show millions of clones, roughly 94% seen once. The CDR3 contains 14 residues. V gave up 0 bases and J gave up 4 bases, with 10 bases separating them. Germline values: CDR1 SGDLS, CDR2 YYNGEE. This receptor was identified in a man between 18 and 35 years old in good health. The V and J genes are TRBV9 and TRBJ2-5; D not resolved. Sequencing was performed on naive CD4+ T cells sorted from blood. Subset specified: CD45RA+ positively selected. The CDR3 loop is CASSVDWAAETQYF. The CDR3 coding sequence is TGTGCCAGCAGCGTAGATTGGGCGGCAGAGACCCAGTACTTC.